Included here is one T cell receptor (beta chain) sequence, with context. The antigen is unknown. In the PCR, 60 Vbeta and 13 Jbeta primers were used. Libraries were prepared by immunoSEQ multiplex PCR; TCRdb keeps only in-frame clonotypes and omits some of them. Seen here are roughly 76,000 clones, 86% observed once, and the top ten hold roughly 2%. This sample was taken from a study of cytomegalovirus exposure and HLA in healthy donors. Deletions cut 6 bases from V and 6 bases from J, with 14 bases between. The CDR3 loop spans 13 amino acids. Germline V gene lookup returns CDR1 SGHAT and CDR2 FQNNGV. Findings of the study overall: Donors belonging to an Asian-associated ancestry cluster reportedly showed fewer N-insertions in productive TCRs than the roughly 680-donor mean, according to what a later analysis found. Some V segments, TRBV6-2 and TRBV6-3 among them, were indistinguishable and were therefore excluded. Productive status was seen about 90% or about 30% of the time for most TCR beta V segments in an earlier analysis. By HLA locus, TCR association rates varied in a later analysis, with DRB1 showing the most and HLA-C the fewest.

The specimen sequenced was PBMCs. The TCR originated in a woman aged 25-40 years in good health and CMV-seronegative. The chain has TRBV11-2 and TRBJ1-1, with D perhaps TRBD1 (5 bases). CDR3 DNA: TGTGCCAGCAGTTTGCAGGGATTGTCTGAAGCTTTCTTT. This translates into CASSLQGLSEAFF.